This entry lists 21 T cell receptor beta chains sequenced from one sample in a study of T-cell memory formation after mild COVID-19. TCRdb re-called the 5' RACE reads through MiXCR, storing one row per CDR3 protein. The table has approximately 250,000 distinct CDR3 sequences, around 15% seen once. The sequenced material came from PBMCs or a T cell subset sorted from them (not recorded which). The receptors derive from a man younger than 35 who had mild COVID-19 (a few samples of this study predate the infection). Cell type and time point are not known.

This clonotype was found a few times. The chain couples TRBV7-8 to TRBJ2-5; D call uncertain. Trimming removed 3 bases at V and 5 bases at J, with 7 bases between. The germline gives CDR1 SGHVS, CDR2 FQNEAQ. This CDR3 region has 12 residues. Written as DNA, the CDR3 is TGTGCCAGCAGCTTCCTAGGGGAGACCCAGTACTTC. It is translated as CASSFLGETQYF.

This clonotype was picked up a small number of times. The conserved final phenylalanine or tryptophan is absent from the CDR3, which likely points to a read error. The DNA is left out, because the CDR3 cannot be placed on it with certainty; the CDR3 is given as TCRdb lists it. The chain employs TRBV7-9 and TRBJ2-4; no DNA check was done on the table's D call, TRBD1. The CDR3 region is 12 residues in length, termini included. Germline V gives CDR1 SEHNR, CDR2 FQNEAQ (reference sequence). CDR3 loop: CASSSQDSWAYL.

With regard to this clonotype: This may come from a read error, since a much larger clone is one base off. CDR3 bases: TGTGCCAGCAGCTTACATGGTGAGCAGTTCTTC. Protein product: CASSLHGEQFF. The genes are TRBV11-2 and TRBJ2-1, with no clear D. This CDR3 spans 11 amino acids. Germline CDR1 reads SGHAT; CDR2 reads FQNNGV. V was pared by 2 bases and J by 9 bases, with 5 bases between.

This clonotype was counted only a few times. The CDR3 DNA reads as TGTGCCAGCAGCCGTCCGGGGGGAGAGACCCAGTACTTC. Residues: CASSRPGGETQYF. The chain couples TRBV7-2 to TRBJ2-5; 7 positions agree with TRBD2. Germline assignment: CDR1 SGHTA and CDR2 FQGNSA. Germline trimming cut 5 bases from V and 4 bases from J; bases unmatched to any gene: 4. The length of the CDR3 is 13 residues.

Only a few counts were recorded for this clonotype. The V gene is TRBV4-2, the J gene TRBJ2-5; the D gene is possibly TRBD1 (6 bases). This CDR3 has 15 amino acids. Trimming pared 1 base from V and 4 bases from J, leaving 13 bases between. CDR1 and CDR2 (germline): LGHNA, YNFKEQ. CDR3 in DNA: TGTGCCAGCAGCCAAGCGGATCTGGGGGCAGAGACCCAGTACTTC. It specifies CASSQADLGAETQYF.

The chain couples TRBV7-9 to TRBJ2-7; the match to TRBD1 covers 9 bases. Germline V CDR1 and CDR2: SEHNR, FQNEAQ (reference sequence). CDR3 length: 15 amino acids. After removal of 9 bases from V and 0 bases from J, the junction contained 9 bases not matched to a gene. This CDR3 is CASDSGTGSSYEQYF. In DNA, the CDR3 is TGTGCCAGTGATTCCGGGACAGGGTCCTCCTACGAGCAGTACTTC.

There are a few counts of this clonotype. In DNA form, the CDR3 reads TGCAGTGCTAGAATGCGCCCGGATTCACCCCTCCACTTT. The encoded protein is CSARMRPDSPLHF. This rearrangement joins TRBV20-1 to TRBJ1-6; D is unresolved. Germline lookup yields CDR1 DFQATT and CDR2 SNEGSKA (reference sequence). The CDR3 runs 13 residues. Trimming removed 2 bases at V and 8 bases at J, with 10 bases between.

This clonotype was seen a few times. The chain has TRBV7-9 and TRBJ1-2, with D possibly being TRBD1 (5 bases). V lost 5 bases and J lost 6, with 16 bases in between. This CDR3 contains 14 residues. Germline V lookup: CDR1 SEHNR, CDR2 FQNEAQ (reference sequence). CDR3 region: CASSHPRGRHGYTF. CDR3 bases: TGTGCCAGCAGCCACCCCCGGGGCCGGCATGGCTACACCTTC.

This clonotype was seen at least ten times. DNA for the CDR3: TGCAGTGCTGATGGAGGCTTCTCTGGGGCCAACGTCCTGACTTTC. Amino acid sequence: CSADGGFSGANVLTF. The chain recombines TRBV20-1 with TRBJ2-6, with D possibly TRBD2 on 5 matching bases. Germline V gene lookup returns CDR1 DFQATT and CDR2 SNEGSKA (reference sequence). Trimming took 5 bases from V and 0 from J, leaving 11 bases between them. The CDR3 length is 15 residues.

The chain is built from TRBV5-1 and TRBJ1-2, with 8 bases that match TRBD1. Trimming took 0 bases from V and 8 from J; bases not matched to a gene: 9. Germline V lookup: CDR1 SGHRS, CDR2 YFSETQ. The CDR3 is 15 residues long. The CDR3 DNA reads TGCGCCAGCAGCTTGGACGGCGCGACAGGGGAGGGCTACACCTTC. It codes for CASSLDGATGEGYTF.

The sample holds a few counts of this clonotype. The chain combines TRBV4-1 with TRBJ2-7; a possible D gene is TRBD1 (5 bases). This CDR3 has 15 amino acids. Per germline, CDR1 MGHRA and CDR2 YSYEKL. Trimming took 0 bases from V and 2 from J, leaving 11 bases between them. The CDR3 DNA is TGCGCCAGCAGCCAAGATAGGGCAGGGACCTACGAGCAGTACTTC. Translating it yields CASSQDRAGTYEQYF.

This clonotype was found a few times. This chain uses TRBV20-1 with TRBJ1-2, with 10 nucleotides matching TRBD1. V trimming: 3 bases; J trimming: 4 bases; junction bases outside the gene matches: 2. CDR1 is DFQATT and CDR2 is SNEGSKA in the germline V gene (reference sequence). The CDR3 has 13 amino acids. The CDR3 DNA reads TGCAGTGCTAGTGGGACAGGGGCCTATGGCTACACCTTC. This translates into CSASGTGAYGYTF.

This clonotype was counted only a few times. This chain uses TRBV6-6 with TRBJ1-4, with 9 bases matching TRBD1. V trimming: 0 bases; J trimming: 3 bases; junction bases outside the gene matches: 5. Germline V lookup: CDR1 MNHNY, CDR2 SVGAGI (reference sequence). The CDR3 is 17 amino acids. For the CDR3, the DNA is TGTGCCAGCAGTTACTCTGGACAGGGGCTTGCTAATGAAAAACTGTTTTTT. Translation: CASSYSGQGLANEKLFF.

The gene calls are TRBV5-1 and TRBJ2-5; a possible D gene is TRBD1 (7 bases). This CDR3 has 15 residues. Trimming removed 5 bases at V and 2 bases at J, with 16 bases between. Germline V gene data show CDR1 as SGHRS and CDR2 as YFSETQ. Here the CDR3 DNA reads TGCGCCAGCAGTGGGGGGACAGCCCTACAAGAGACCCAGTACTTC. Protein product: CASSGGTALQETQYF.

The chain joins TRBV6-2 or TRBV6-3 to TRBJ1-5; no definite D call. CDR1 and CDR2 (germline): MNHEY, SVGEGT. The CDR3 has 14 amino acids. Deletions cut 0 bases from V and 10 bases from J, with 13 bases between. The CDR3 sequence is CASSYSNSVGPQHF. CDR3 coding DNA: TGTGCCAGCAGTTACTCGAATTCGGTAGGTCCCCAGCATTTT.

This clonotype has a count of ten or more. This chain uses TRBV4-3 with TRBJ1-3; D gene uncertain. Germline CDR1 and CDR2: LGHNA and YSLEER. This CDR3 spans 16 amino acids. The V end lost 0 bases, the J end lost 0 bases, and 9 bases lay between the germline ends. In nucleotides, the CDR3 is TGCGCCAGCAGCCAAGATGGGGAATCCTCTGGAAACACCATATATTTT. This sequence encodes CASSQDGESSGNTIYF.

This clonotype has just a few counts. For the CDR3, the DNA is TGTGCCAGCAGCCTCCCCCTTTTTCGAGCGGGGGCCAACACCGGGGAGCTGTTTTTT. This gives the protein CASSLPLFRAGANTGELFF. The rearrangement uses TRBV7-2 and TRBJ2-2, with 8 nucleotides matching TRBD2. The V segment lost 5 bases and the J segment 2 bases; nucleotides outside the gene matches: 16. Per the germline V gene, CDR1 is SGHTA and CDR2 is FQGNSA. The CDR3 extends over 19 amino acids.

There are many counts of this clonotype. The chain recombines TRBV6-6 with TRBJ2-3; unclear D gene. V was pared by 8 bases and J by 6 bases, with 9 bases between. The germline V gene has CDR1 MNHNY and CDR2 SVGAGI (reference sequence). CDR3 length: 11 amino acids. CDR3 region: CASSVVDTQYF. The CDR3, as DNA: TGTGCCAGCTCCGTGGTGGATACGCAGTATTTT.

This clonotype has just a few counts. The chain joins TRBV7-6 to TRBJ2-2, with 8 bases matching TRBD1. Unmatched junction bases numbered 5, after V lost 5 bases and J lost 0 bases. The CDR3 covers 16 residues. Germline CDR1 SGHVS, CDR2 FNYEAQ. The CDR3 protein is CASSMRDRPNTGELFF. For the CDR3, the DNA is TGTGCCAGCAGCATGCGGGACAGGCCGAACACCGGGGAGCTGTTTTTT.

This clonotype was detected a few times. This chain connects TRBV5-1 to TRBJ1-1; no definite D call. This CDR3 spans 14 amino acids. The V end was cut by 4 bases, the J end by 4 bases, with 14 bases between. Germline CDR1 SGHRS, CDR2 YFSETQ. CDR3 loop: CASSPVRFSTEAFF. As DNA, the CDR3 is TGCGCCAGCAGCCCCGTTCGATTTAGCACTGAAGCTTTCTTT.

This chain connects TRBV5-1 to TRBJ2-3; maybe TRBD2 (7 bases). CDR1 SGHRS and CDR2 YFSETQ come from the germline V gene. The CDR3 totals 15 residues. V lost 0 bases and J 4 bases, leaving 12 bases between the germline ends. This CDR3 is CASSLVPGGPDTQYF. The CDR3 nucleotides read TGCGCCAGCAGCTTGGTTCCGGGGGGCCCAGATACGCAGTATTTT. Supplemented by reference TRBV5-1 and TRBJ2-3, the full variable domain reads KAGVTQTPRYLIKTRGQQVTLSCSPISGHRSVSWYQQTPGQGLQFLFEYFSETQRNKGNFPGRFSGRQFSNSRSEMNVSTLELGDSALYLCASSLVPGGPDTQYFGPGTRLTVL.